These 12 T cell receptor beta chains were all obtained from the same sample, sequenced in a study of CD8 T cells in Susac syndrome. An input of 0.5 to 1 ug of RNA was subjected to reverse transcription using random hexamers. TCRdb recomputed calls from the immunoSEQ multiplex PCR reads with MiXCR, one row per CDR3 protein. The repertoire holds about 150,000 distinct CDR3 sequences, with approximately 94% as singletons. The source material was CD8+ T cells from PBMCs. The receptor source for this set is a human donor with multiple sclerosis.

This chain connects TRBV12-3 or TRBV12-4 to TRBJ2-5; D may match TRBD1 or TRBD2 (6 bases each). The CDR3 sequence is 14 residues long. Deletions cut 6 bases from V and 4 bases from J, with 15 bases between. CDR3: CASSQGRLGETQYF. For the CDR3, the DNA is TGTGCCAGCAGCCAGGGGAGGTTGGGAGAGACCCAGTACTTC.

The rearrangement uses TRBV30 and TRBJ1-1, with a possible D match to TRBD1 (5 bases). V shed 2 bases and J shed 2 bases, with 9 bases lying between them. Germline CDR1 is GTSNPN and CDR2 is SVGIG (reference sequence). This CDR3 has 13 residues. CDR3 coding DNA: TGTGCCTGGAGTAGGGGCCCCAACACTGAAGCTTTCTTT. It translates to CAWSRGPNTEAFF.

The J gene is TRBJ2-7, the V gene TRBV29-1, with 8 nucleotides matching TRBD2. V lost 5 bases to trimming and J lost 6 bases; unmatched junction nucleotides: 12. The CDR3 length is 14 residues. Germline assignment: CDR1 SQVTM and CDR2 ANQGSEA. The CDR3 reads CSVSGGTSLLEQYF. In DNA form, the CDR3 reads TGCAGCGTTAGTGGCGGGACTAGTCTCCTCGAGCAGTACTTC.

The rearrangement joins TRBV20-1 to TRBJ2-3; 9 positions match TRBD1. Looked up from germline, CDR1 is DFQATT and CDR2 is SNEGSKA (reference sequence). The CDR3 length is 15 residues. The V gene end was trimmed by 5 bases and the J gene end by 5 bases; junction bases not matched to a gene: 11. The CDR3 here is CSASPEDRGKDTQYF. The CDR3 DNA sequence: TGCAGTGCTTCCCCTGAGGACAGGGGTAAAGATACGCAGTATTTT.

This chain links TRBV10-3 with TRBJ2-5; 7 bases are a match to TRBD1. V trimming: 6 bases; J trimming: 2 bases; junction bases outside the gene matches: 9. Germline V lookup: CDR1 ENHRY, CDR2 SYGVKD. The length of the CDR3 is 15 residues. Written as DNA, the CDR3 is TGTGCCATCAGGGTCGGGACAGAGGTTCAAGAGACCCAGTACTTC. This translates into CAIRVGTEVQETQYF.

V and J are TRBV9 and TRBJ1-6; D is unclear. CDR1 is SGDLS and CDR2 is YYNGEE in the germline V gene. Deletions cut 2 bases from V and 11 bases from J, with 8 bases between. This CDR3 is 12 amino acids long. CDR3 in amino acids: CASSVGRPPLHF. CDR3 coding DNA: TGTGCCAGCAGCGTCGGAAGGCCACCCCTCCACTTT. The variable domain in full, completed from reference TRBV9 and TRBJ1-6, reads DSGVTQTPKHLITATGQRVTLRCSPRSGDLSVYWYQQSLDQGLQFLIQYYNGEERAKGNILERFSAQQFPDLHSELNLSSLELGDSALYFCASSVGRPPLHFGNGTRLTVT.

The chain is built from TRBV3-1 and TRBJ2-7, with 7 positions matching TRBD1. V gave up 5 bases and J gave up 1 base; unmatched junction bases: 8. The V gene's germline CDR1 is LGHDT and CDR2 YNNKEL (reference sequence). The CDR3 consists of 15 residues. The CDR3 loop is CASSSPGGTSYEQYF. The CDR3 DNA is TGTGCCAGCAGCAGTCCAGGGGGTACATCCTACGAGCAGTACTTC.

V gene TRBV12-3 or TRBV12-4 combines with J gene TRBJ2-5; the D is unclear. CDR3 length: 12 amino acids. With 6 bases removed from V and 5 bases from J, the gap between germline ends came to 10 bases. The CDR3 DNA reads TGTGCCAGCAGCCAGACGAGCGAGACCCAGTACTTC. Amino acid sequence: CASSQTSETQYF.

The chain recombines TRBV14 with TRBJ2-5; D tentatively fits TRBD1 or TRBD2 (5 bases each). This CDR3 has 14 residues. Germline values: CDR1 SGHDN, CDR2 FVKESK. Trimming removed 0 bases at V and 9 bases at J, with 14 bases between. The CDR3, as DNA: TGTGCCAGCAGCCAAGAAGGGACGGTCAGGGCCCAGTACTTC. It yields the protein CASSQEGTVRAQYF.

A single count supports this clonotype. The chain has TRBV20-1 and TRBJ2-2, with D perhaps TRBD2 (6 bases). CDR3 length: 15 residues. CDR1 and CDR2 (germline): DFQATT, SNEGSKA (reference sequence). V dropped 2 bases and J dropped 2 bases, with 12 bases sitting between them. CDR3 in amino acids: CSARSREDNTGELFF. The CDR3 region has the DNA TGCAGTGCTAGAAGCAGGGAGGACAACACCGGGGAGCTGTTTTTT.

Only one count was recorded for this clonotype. The chain carries TRBV6-5 and TRBJ1-2, with 7 bases that match TRBD1. From germline, CDR1 is MNHEY and CDR2 SVGAGI. Trimming cost V 2 bases and J 5 bases; bases outside gene matches: 8. The CDR3 totals 15 residues. CDR3 loop: CASSYREGDSYGYTF. Here the CDR3 DNA reads TGTGCCAGCAGTTACCGGGAGGGGGACAGTTATGGCTACACCTTC.

In its sample, this clonotype was seen once. The CDR3 region is CASSLTGQGQYF. For the CDR3, the DNA is TGCGCCAGCAGCTTGACGGGACAGGGGCAGTATTTT. The V and J genes are TRBV5-1 and TRBJ2-3; 9 nucleotides match TRBD1. In germline, CDR1 is SGHRS, CDR2 YFSETQ. The CDR3 sequence is 12 residues long. The V segment lost 1 base and the J segment 11 bases; nucleotides outside the gene matches: 2.